Listed below are T cell receptor beta chains from one sample, sequenced in a study of cytomegalovirus exposure and HLA in healthy donors. The assay was immunoSEQ multiplex PCR, and TCRdb's table has in-frame clones only and misses some. The sample yields some 190,000 clones, over 75% seen once. Source material: PBMCs. These receptors came from a woman aged 25 to 39 in good health and CMV-seronegative. The CDR3 runs from the conserved cysteine through the conserved F or W. Fields, in order: CDR3 length, V gene, J gene, D gene, clone size, CDR3 protein, CDR3 DNA. D genes are given only for firm matches. Clone size is shown for a subset of rows, as once, few, many or a class of expanded clone.

16	TRBV9	TRBJ2-3	TRBD2	few	CASSTTQLAGADTQYF	TGTGCCAGCAGCACGACTCAACTAGCGGGGGCAGATACGCAGTATTTT
16	TRBV5-1	TRBJ2-7	TRBD2	NA	CASSLRAGGRGHEQYF	TGCGCCAGCAGCTTGCGCGCGGGGGGGAGAGGACACGAGCAGTACTTC
11	TRBV5-1	TRBJ1-2	NA	NA	CASSLDYGYTF	TGCGCCAGCAGCCTTGACTATGGCTACACCTTC
13	TRBV7-3	TRBJ2-1	NA	NA	CASSLGLYNEQFF	TGTGCCAGCAGCTTAGGACTATACAATGAGCAGTTCTTC
15	TRBV11-2	TRBJ2-1	NA	NA	CASSLGWQSYNEQFF	TGTGCCAGCAGCTTAGGGTGGCAGTCCTACAATGAGCAGTTCTTC
12	TRBV19	TRBJ2-3	NA	once	CASSISVDTQYF	TGTGCCAGTAGTATTTCAGTGGATACGCAGTATTTT
16	TRBV6-4	TRBJ2-1	TRBD2	NA	CASSDILRGGTNEQFF	TGTGCCAGCAGTGACATCTTGCGGGGGGGAACAAATGAGCAGTTCTTC
14	TRBV19	TRBJ2-1	NA	NA	CASRVLSSYNEQFF	TGTGCCAGTAGGGTTTTGAGCTCCTACAATGAGCAGTTCTTC
14	TRBV5-1	TRBJ2-1	TRBD2	NA	CASSLSGGSDEQFF	TGCGCCAGCAGCTTATCGGGGGGTTCGGATGAGCAGTTCTTC
11	TRBV18	TRBJ2-1	NA	NA	CASSPHQEQFF	TGTGCCAGCTCACCACACCAGGAGCAGTTCTTC
17	TRBV5-6	TRBJ2-3	TRBD2	NA	CASSLRTSGGAGDTQYF	TGTGCCAGCAGCCTGAGGACTAGCGGGGGGGCTGGAGATACGCAGTATTTT
14	TRBV19	TRBJ1-3	NA	NA	CASARGGSGNTIYF	TGTGCCAGTGCACGGGGGGGTTCTGGAAACACCATATATTTT
12	TRBV10-3	TRBJ2-4	NA	few	CAISGGGATKYF	TGTGCCATCAGTGGTGGAGGGGCTACCAAGTACTTC
13	TRBV11-2	TRBJ2-1	NA	NA	CASSHLTLDEQFF	TGTGCCAGCAGCCACCTGACATTAGATGAGCAGTTCTTC
16	TRBV7-8	TRBJ2-3	TRBD2	NA	CASSQVRARGAATQYF	TGTGCCAGCAGCCAGGTCCGTGCGCGGGGGGCCGCCACGCAGTATTTT
14	TRBV6-4	TRBJ2-2	NA	NA	CASSEGRGTGELFF	TGTGCCAGCAGTGAAGGCAGGGGAACCGGGGAGCTGTTTTTT
16	TRBV6-5	TRBJ2-1	TRBD2	NA	CASSYQTSGGYNEQFF	TGTGCCAGCAGTTACCAGACTAGCGGGGGATACAATGAGCAGTTCTTC
14	TRBV4-3	TRBJ1-2	NA	NA	CASSLELGEVGYTF	TGCGCCAGCAGCCTTGAACTAGGGGAGGTTGGCTACACCTTC
15	TRBV6-1	TRBJ1-5	TRBD1	NA	CASRGQGGSNQPQHF	TGTGCCAGCAGGGGACAGGGCGGTAGCAATCAGCCCCAGCATTTT
14	TRBV7-6	TRBJ1-1	NA	NA	CASSLAGPNTEAFF	TGTGCCAGCAGCTTGGCAGGGCCAAACACTGAAGCTTTCTTT
15	TRBV5-4	TRBJ2-2	TRBD2	NA	CASSLGGANTGELFF	TGTGCCAGCAGCCTTGGGGGGGCGAACACCGGGGAGCTGTTTTTT
16	TRBV18	TRBJ1-1	NA	NA	CASSPGVRTENTEAFF	TGTGCCAGCTCACCAGGGGTCAGGACAGAAAACACTGAAGCTTTCTTT
13	TRBV2	TRBJ2-7	TRBD2	NA	CASGRDYSYEQYF	TGTGCCAGCGGCCGGGACTACTCCTACGAGCAGTACTTC
11	TRBV7-9	TRBJ1-2	NA	NA	CASSRDYGYTF	TGTGCCAGCAGCCGGGACTATGGCTACACCTTC
19	TRBV9	TRBJ2-1	TRBD1	NA	CASSVGLRGPGTGLHEQFF	TGTGCCAGCAGCGTAGGATTGAGAGGTCCCGGGACAGGGCTGCATGAGCAGTTCTTC
11	TRBV15	TRBJ2-7	NA	NA	CATSSLGEQYF	TGTGCCACCAGCTCCCTCGGGGAGCAGTACTTC
14	TRBV9	TRBJ1-2	NA	NA	CASSVEPGNYGYTF	TGTGCCAGCAGCGTAGAGCCAGGAAACTATGGCTACACCTTC
17	TRBV28	TRBJ1-2	TRBD1	NA	CASSLITSGQYSYGYTF	TGTGCCAGCAGTTTAATAACTTCGGGACAGTACTCCTATGGCTACACCTTC
15	TRBV5-1	TRBJ2-6	NA	NA	CASSFGRAGANVLTF	TGCGCCAGCAGCTTTGGCAGGGCCGGGGCCAACGTCCTGACTTTC
18	TRBV7-3	TRBJ1-6	TRBD1	NA	CASSLLPPTGTANSPLHF	TGTGCCAGCAGCTTATTGCCTCCGACTGGGACAGCGAATTCACCCCTCCACTTT
13	TRBV15	TRBJ1-1	NA	few	CATSAQVEKEAFF	TGTGCCACCAGCGCACAGGTCGAGAAGGAAGCTTTCTTT
17	TRBV7-7	TRBJ2-5	TRBD2	NA	CASSLAWTSGEQETQYF	TGTGCTAGCAGCTTAGCGTGGACTAGCGGGGAACAAGAGACCCAGTACTTC
15	TRBV10-1	TRBJ1-6	NA	NA	CASRVNRVRVSPLHF	TGCGCCAGCAGAGTAAACAGGGTAAGAGTTTCACCCCTCCACTTT
14	TRBV6-5	TRBJ2-1	TRBD1	few	CASYRDRANNEQFF	TGTGCCAGCTACCGGGACAGAGCTAACAATGAGCAGTTCTTC
16	TRBV27	TRBJ2-7	TRBD2	NA	CASSPRPGLAGYEQYF	TGTGCCAGCAGTCCCCGGCCTGGACTAGCGGGCTACGAGCAGTACTTC
16	TRBV2	TRBJ1-1	TRBD1	NA	CASSEQQGALGTEAFF	TGTGCCAGCAGTGAACAACAGGGGGCTTTGGGGACTGAAGCTTTCTTT